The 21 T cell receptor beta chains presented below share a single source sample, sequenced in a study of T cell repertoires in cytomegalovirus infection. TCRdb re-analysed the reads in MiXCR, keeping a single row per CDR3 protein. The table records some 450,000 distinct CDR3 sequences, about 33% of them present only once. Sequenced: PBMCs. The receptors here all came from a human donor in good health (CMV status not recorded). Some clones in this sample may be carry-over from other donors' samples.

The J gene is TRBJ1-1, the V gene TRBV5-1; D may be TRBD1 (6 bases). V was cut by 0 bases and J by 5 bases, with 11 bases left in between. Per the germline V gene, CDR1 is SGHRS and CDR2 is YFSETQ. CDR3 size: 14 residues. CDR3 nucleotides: TGCGCCAGCAGCTTGGAACAGGGCGAGACTGAAGCTTTCTTT. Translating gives CASSLEQGETEAFF.

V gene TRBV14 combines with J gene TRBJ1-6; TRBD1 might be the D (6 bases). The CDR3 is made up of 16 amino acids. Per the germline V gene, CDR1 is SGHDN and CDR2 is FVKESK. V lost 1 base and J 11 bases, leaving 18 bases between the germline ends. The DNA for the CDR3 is TGTGCCAGCAGCCAAGGTGTAGGGGGGTTGAATACACCCCTCCACTTT. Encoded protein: CASSQGVGGLNTPLHF.

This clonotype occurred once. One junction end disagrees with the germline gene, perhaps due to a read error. CDR3 sequence (DNA): TGTGACAGCAGCTTCCCGAGCCCTGAAGCTTTCTTT. This gives the protein CDSSFPSPEAFF. The chain uses TRBV7-2 and TRBJ1-1, with D uncertain. The CDR3 has 12 amino acids. From germline, CDR1 is SGHTA and CDR2 FQGNSA.

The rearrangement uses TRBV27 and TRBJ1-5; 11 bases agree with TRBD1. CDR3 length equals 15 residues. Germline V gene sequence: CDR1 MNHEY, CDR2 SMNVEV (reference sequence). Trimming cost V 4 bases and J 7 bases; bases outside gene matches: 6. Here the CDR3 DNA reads TGTGCCAGCAGTTCCGGACAGGGGGCCTGGCAGCCCCAGCATTTT. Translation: CASSSGQGAWQPQHF.

This CDR3 is CASSFWTGDQQFF. CDR3 nucleotide sequence: TGTGCCAGCAGTTTCTGGACAGGGGACCAGCAGTTCTTC. This sequence joins TRBV12-3 or TRBV12-4 and TRBJ2-1; 9 bases line up with TRBD1. This CDR3 contains 13 residues. With V trimmed by 3 bases and J by 11 bases, 5 bases remained unmatched.

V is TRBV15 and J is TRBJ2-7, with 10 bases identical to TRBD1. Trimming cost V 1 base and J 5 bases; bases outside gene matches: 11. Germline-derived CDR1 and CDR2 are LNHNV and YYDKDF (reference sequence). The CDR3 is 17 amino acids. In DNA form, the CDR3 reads TGTGCCACCAGCAGAGGGGGGGTAGGGACAGGGGATAACGAGCAGTACTTC. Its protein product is CATSRGGVGTGDNEQYF. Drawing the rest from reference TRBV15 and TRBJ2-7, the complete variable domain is DAMVIQNPRYQVTQFGKPVTLSCSQTLNHNVMYWYQQKSSQAPKLLFHYYDKDFNNEADTPDNFQSRRPNTSFCFLDIRSPGLGDTAMYLCATSRGGVGTGDNEQYFGPGTRLTVT.

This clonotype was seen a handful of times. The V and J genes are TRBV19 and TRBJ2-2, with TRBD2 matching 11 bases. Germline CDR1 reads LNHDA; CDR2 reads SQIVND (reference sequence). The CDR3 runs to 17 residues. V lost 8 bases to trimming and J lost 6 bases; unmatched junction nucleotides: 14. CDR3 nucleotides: TGTGCCAGTGGACGAACAACTAGCGGGGGCCTAGCCGGGGAGCTGTTTTTT. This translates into CASGRTTSGGLAGELFF.

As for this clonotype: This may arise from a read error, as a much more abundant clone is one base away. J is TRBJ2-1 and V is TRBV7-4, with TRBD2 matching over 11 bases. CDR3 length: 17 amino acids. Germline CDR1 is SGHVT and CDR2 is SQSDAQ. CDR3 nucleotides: TGTGCCAGCAGCACAACGGGACTAGCGGCCTCCCACAATGAGCAGTTCTTC. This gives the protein CASSTTGLAASHNEQFF.

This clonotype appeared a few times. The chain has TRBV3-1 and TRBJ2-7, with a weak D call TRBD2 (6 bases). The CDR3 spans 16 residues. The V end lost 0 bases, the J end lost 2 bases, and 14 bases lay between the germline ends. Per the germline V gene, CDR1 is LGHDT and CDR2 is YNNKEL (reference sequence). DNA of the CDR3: TGTGCCAGCAGCCAAGATGCGGGATTCAGGGCCTACGAGCAGTACTTC. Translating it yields CASSQDAGFRAYEQYF.

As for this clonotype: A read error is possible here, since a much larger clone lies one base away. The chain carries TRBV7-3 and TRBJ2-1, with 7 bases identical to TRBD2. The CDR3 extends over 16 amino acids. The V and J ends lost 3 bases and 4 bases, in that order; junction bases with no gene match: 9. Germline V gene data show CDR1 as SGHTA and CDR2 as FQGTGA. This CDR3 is CASSFSGSSGYNEQFF. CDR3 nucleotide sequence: TGTGCCAGCAGCTTCTCCGGGTCTAGCGGATACAATGAGCAGTTCTTC.

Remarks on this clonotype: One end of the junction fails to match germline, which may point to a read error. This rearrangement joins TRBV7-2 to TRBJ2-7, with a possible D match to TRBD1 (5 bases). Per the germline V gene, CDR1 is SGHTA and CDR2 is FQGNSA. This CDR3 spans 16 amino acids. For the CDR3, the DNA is TGTGCCAGCATCACTAATGCCAGGGCGCAGTTTTACGAGCATTCATTC. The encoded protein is CASITNARAQFYEHSF.

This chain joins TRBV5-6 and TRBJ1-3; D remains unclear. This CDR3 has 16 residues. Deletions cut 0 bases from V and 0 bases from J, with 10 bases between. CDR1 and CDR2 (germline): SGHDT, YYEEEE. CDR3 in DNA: TGTGCCAGCAGCTTGGGTAACGAGGGCTCTGGAAACACCATATATTTT. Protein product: CASSLGNEGSGNTIYF.

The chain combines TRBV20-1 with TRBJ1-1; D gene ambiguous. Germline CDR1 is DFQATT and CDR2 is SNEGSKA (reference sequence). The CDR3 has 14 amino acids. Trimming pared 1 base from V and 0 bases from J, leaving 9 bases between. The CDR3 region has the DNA TGCAGTGCTAGAGGTCGACGACTGAACACTGAAGCTTTCTTT. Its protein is CSARGRRLNTEAFF.

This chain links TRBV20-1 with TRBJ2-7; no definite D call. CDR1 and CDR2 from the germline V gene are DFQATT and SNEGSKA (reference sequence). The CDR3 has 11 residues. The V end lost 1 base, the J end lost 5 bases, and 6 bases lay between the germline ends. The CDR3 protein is CSARGPHEQYF. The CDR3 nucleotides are TGCAGTGCTAGAGGGCCACACGAGCAGTACTTC.

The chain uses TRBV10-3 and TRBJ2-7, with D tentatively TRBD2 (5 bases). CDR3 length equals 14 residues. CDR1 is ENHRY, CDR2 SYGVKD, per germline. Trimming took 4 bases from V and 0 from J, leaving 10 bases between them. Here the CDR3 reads CAISVEGSSYEQYF. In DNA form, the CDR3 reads TGTGCCATCAGTGTGGAAGGGAGCTCCTACGAGCAGTACTTC.

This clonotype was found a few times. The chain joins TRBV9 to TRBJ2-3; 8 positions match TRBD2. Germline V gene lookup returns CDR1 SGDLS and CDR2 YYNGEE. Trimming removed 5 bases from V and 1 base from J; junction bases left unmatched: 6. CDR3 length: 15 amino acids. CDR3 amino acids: CASSVTGGGTDTQYF. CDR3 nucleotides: TGTGCCAGCAGTGTGACGGGGGGGGGCACAGATACGCAGTATTTT.

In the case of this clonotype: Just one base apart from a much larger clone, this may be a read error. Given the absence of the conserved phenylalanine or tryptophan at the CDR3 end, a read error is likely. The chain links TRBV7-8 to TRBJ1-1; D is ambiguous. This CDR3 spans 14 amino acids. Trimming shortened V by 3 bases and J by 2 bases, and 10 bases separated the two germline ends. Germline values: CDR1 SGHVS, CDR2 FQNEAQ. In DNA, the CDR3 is TGTGCCAGCAGCTTGGGTAGGGCAAACACTGAAGCTTTCTTA. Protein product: CASSLGRANTEAFL.

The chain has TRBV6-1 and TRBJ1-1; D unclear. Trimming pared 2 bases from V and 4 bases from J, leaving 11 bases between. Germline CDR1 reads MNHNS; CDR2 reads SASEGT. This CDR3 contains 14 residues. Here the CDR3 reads CASSERAVGTEAFF. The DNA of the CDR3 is TGTGCCAGCAGTGAAAGGGCTGTTGGCACTGAAGCTTTCTTT.

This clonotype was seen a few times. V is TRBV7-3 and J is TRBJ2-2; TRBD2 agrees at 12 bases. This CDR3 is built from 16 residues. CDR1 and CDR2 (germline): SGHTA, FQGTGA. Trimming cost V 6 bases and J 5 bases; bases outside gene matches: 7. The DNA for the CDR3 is TGTGCCAGCAGTCCGACTAGCGGGGGCCTAACCGGGGAGCTGTTTTTT. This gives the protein CASSPTSGGLTGELFF. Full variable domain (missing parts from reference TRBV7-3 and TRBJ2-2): GAGVSQTPSNKVTEKGKYVELRCDPISGHTALYWYRQSLGQGPEFLIYFQGTGAADDSGLPNDRFFAVRPEGSVSTLKIQRTERGDSAVYLCASSPTSGGLTGELFFGEGSRLTVL.

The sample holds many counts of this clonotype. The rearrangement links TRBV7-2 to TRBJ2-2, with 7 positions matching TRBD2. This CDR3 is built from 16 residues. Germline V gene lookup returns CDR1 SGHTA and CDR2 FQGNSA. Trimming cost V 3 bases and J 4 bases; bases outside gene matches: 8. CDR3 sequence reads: CASSFKAGTATGELFF. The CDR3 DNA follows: TGTGCCAGCAGCTTTAAAGCGGGGACCGCCACCGGGGAGCTGTTTTTT.

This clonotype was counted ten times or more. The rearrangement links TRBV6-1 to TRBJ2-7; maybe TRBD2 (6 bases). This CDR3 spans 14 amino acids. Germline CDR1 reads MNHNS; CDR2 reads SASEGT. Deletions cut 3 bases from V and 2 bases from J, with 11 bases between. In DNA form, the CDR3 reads TGTGCCAGCAGTGAGGGGCGGGGCCCCTACGAGCAGTACTTC. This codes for CASSEGRGPYEQYF.